The source of this T cell receptor (beta chain) is a study of beta chain features in type 1 diabetes. Whole-study findings and limits: Among patients with Type 1 diabetes, TCRB CDR3s were moderately but significantly shorter in every one of the four CD4+ subsets.

This clone turned up a few times. Its matching antigen is unknown. Germline V CDR1 and CDR2: MNHNS, SASEGT. This CDR3 comprises 13 residues. Trimming removed 6 bases from V and 0 bases from J, with 6 bases in between. On average, the one heparinised blood draw given by each donor was about 120 mL. Sorted CD4+ subsets: naive, central memory, regulatory, stem cell-like memory (CD45RO/CCR7/CD25/CD127/CD95/CD27 panel). Purity of each sorted population was above 98%. The sequenced template was cDNA made from the entire isolated RNA. Method: immunoSEQ multiplex PCR; TCRdb's copy keeps in-frame clones and lacks some. The sample lists roughly 140,000 clones; about 9.4% were seen once.

The receptor was isolated from a man aged 30 to 39 with type 1 diabetes. This rearrangement joins TRBV6-1 to TRBJ1-5; D uncertain. The sequenced sample consisted of central memory CD4+ T cells from blood. CDR3 in amino acids: CASRGDSNQPQHF. The CDR3 DNA reads as TGTGCCAGCAGAGGAGATAGCAATCAGCCCCAGCATTTT.